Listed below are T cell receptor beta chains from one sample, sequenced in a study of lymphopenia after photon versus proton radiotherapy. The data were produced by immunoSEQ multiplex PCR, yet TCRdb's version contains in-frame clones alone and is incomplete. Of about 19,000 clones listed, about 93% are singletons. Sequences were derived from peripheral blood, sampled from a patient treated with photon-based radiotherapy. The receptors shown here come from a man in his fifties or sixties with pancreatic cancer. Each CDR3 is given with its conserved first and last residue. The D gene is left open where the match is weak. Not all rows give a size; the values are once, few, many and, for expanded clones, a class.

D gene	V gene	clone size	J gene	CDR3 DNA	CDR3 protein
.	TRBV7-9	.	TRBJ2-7	TGTGCCAGCAGCCCTAAGCACAGGGTAGGGTACGAGCAGTACTTC	CASSPKHRVGYEQYF
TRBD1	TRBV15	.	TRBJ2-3	TGTGCCACCAGCAGGGACAGGGGCACAGATACGCAGTATTTT	CATSRDRGTDTQYF
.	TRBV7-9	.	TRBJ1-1	TGTGCCAGCAGCTTAAAAGTTTCGAACACTGAAGCTTTCTTT	CASSLKVSNTEAFF
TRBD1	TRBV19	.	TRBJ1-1	TGTGCCAGTAGTATAGTGGGGACAGGGGGCCTTCCTGAAGCTTTCTTT	CASSIVGTGGLPEAFF
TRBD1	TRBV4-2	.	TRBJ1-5	TGTGCCAGCAGCCAAGCGACAGGGGAATTAGGGGTTAATCAGCCCCAGCATTTT	CASSQATGELGVNQPQHF
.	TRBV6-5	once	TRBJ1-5	TGTGCCAGCAGTAGGTATAGCAATCAGCCCCAGCATTTT	CASSRYSNQPQHF
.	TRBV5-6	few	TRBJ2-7	TGTGCCAGCAGCTTCGGTAGCGGACCCTACGAGCAGTACTTC	CASSFGSGPYEQYF
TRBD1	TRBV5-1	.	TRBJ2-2	TGCGCCAGCAGCTTGATGGGACAGGCCCGGGCGAACACCGGGGAGCTGTTTTTT	CASSLMGQARANTGELFF
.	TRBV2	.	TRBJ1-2	TGTGCCGTGCAAGAACAGGGCGTTAATGGCTACACCTTC	CAVQEQGVNGYTF
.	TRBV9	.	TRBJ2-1	TGTGCCAGCAGCGTAGAGAACAGAGGCTACAATGAGCAGTTCTTC	CASSVENRGYNEQFF
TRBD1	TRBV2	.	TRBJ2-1	TGTGCCAGCAGGCGTTCCGGGACAGGGGGCTACAATGAGCAGTTCTTC	CASRRSGTGGYNEQFF
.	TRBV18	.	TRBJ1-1	TGTGCCAGCTCACCCTCCCCCGGGTCCACTGAAGCTTTCTTT	CASSPSPGSTEAFF
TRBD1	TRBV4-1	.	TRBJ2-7	TGCGCCAGCAGCCAAGTAGTAAGGACAGGGTTCGACGAGCAGTACTTC	CASSQVVRTGFDEQYF
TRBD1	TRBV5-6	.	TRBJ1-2	TGTGCCAGCAGCTTGGGCAGGGGGCTGAATGGCTACACCTTC	CASSLGRGLNGYTF
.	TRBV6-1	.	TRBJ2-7	TGTGCCAGCAGTGTCGACGGCTCCTACGAGCAGTACTTC	CASSVDGSYEQYF
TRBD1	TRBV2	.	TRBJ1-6	TGTGCCAGCGGGAGGACAGGCTCCTATAATTCACCCCTCCACTTT	CASGRTGSYNSPLHF
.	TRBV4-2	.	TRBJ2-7	TGTGCCAGCAGCCAAGGACTAGTCCACGAGCAGTACTTC	CASSQGLVHEQYF
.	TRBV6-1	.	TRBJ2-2	TGTGCCAGCAGTGAAGTGGGGGCGGGGGAGCTGTTTTTT	CASSEVGAGELFF
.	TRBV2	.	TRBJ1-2	TGTGCCAGGATCTCAGGGAATCTCTATGGCTACACCTTC	CARISGNLYGYTF
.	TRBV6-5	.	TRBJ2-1	TGTGCCAGCAGGGAAGGAAGCTCCTACAATGAGCAGTTCTTC	CASREGSSYNEQFF
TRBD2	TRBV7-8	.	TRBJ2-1	TGTGCCAGCAGTCCATCGAGCGGGGGGGGTTACAATGAGCAGTTCTTC	CASSPSSGGGYNEQFF
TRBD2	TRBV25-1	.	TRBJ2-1	TGTGCCAGTCAACTAGCGGGGGGGCCCCATGAGCAGTTCTTC	CASQLAGGPHEQFF
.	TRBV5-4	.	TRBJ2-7	TGTGCCAGCAGCTTAGGGGGGGCCGTATATAACGAGCAGTACTTC	CASSLGGAVYNEQYF
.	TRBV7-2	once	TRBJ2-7	TGTGCCAGCAGCTTAGAGGGGGGCGGGGTTTACGAGCAGTACTTC	CASSLEGGGVYEQYF
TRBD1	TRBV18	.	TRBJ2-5	TGTGCCAGCTCACCGTCAGGGGGCGGTAAGACCCAGTACTTC	CASSPSGGGKTQYF
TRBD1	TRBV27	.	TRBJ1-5	TGTGCCAGCAGTTCGGGACAGGGGGCCGGTCAGCCCCAGCATTTT	CASSSGQGAGQPQHF
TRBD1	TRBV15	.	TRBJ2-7	TGTGCCACCAGCAGCTCGGGACAGCCCTACGAGCAGTACTTC	CATSSSGQPYEQYF
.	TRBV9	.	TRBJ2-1	TGTGCCAGCAGCGTATCCCCGAATTTACCCTACAATGAGCAGTTCTTC	CASSVSPNLPYNEQFF
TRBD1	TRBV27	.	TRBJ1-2	TGTGCCAGCAGTTTACTCCCCGACAGGGCTGGCGGCTACACCTTC	CASSLLPDRAGGYTF